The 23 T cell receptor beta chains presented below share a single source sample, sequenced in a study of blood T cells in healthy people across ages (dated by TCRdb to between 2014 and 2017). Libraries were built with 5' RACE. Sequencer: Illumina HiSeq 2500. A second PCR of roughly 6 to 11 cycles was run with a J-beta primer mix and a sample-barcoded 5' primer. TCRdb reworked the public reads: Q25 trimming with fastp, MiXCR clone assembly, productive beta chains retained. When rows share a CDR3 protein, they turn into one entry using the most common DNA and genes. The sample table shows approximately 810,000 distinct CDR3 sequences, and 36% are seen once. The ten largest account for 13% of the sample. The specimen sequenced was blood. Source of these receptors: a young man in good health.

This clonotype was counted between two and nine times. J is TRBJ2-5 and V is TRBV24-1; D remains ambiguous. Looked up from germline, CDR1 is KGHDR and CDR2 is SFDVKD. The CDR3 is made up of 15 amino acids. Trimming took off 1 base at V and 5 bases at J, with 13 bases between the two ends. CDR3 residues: CATSDFIGRKETQYF. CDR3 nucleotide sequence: TGTGCCACCAGTGATTTTATTGGCCGAAAGGAGACCCAGTACTTC.

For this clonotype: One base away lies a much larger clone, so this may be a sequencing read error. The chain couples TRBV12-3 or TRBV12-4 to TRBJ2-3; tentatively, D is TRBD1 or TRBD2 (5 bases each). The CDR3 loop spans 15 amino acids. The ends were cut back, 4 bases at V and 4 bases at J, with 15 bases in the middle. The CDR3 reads CASSSTGASADTQYF. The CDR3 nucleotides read TGTGCCAGCAGTTCTACCGGGGCAAGCGCAGATACGCAGTATTTT.

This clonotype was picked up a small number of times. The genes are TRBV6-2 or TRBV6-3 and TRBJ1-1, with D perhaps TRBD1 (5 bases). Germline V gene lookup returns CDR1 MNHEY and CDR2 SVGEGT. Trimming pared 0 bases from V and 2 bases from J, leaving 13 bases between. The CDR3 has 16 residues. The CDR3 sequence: CASSYSWGSGNTEAFF. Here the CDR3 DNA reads TGTGCCAGCAGTTACTCATGGGGGAGTGGAAACACTGAAGCTTTCTTT.

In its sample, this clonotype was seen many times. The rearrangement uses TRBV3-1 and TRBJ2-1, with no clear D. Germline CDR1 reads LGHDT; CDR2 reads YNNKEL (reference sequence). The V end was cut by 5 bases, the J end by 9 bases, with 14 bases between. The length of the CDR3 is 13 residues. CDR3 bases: TGTGCCAGCAGCTCCCCGGGCCCTACTGAGCAGTTCTTC. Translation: CASSSPGPTEQFF.

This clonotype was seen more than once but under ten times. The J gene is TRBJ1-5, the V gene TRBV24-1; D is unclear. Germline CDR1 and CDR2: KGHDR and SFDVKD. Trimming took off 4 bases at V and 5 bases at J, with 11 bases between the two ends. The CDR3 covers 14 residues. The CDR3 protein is CATSDSGIDQPQHF. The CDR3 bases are TGTGCCACCAGTGACTCGGGTATTGATCAGCCCCAGCATTTT.

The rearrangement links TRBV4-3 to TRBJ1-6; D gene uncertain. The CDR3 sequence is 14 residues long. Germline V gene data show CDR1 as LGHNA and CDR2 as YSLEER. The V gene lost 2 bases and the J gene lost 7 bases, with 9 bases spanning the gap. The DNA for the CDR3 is TGCGCCAGCAGCCAACAGCGTCCGAATTCACCCCTCCACTTT. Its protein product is CASSQQRPNSPLHF.

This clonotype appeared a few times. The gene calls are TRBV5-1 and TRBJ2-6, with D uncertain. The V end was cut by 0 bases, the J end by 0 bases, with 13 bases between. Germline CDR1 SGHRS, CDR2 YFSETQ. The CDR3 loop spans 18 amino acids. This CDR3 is CASSLDGGRNSGANVLTF. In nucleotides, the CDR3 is TGCGCCAGCAGCTTGGATGGTGGCCGAAACTCTGGGGCCAACGTCCTGACTTTC.

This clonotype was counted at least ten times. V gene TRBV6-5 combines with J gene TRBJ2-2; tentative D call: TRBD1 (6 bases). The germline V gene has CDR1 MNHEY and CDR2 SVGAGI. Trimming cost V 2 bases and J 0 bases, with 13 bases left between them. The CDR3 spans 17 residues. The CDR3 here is CASSYIRGKTNTGELFF. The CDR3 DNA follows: TGTGCCAGCAGTTACATCAGGGGAAAAACGAACACCGGGGAGCTGTTTTTT.

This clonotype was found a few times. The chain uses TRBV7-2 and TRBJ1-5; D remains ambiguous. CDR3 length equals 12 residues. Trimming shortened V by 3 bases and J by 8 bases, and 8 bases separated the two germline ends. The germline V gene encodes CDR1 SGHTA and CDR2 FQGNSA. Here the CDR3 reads CASSFQREPQHF. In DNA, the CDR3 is TGTGCCAGCAGCTTCCAACGGGAGCCCCAGCATTTT.

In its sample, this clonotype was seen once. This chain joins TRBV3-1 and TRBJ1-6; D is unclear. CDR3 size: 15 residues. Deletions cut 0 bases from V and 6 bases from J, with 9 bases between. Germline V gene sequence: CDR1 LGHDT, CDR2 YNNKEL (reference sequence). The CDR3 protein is CASSQDGSFNSPLHF. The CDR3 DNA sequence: TGTGCCAGCAGCCAAGATGGGTCGTTTAATTCACCCCTCCACTTT. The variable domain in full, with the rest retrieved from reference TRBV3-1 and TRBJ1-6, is DTAVSQTPKYLVTQMGNDKSIKCEQNLGHDTMYWYKQDSKKFLKIMFSYNNKELIINETVPNRFSPKSPDKAHLNLHINSLELGDSAVYFCASSQDGSFNSPLHFGNGTRLTVT.

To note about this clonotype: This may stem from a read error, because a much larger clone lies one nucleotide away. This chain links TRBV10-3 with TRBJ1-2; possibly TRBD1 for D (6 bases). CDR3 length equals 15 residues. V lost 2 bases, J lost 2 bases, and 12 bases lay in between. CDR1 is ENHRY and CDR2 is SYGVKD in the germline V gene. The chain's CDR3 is CAISESWDTNYGYTF. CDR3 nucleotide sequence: TGTGCCATCAGTGAGAGTTGGGACACGAACTATGGCTACACCTTC.

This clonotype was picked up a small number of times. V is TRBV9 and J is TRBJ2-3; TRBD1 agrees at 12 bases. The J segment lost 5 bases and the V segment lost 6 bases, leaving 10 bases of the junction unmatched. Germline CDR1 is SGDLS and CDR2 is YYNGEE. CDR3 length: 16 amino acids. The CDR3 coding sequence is TGTGCCAGCACCCTCTTTGGGACAGGGGGCCGAGATACGCAGTATTTT. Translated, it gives CASTLFGTGGRDTQYF.

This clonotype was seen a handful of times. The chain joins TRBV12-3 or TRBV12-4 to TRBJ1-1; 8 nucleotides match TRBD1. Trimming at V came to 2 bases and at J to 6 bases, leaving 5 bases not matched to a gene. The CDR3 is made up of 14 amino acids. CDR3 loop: CASSLIGQGSEAFF. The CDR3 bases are TGTGCCAGCAGTTTAATTGGACAGGGCTCTGAAGCTTTCTTT.

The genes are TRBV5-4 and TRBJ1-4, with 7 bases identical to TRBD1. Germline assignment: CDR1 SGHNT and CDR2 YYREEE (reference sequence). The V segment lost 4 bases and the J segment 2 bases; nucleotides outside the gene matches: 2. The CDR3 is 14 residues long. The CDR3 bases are TGTGCCAGCAGCCGACAGGGCACTAATGAAAAACTGTTTTTT. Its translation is CASSRQGTNEKLFF.

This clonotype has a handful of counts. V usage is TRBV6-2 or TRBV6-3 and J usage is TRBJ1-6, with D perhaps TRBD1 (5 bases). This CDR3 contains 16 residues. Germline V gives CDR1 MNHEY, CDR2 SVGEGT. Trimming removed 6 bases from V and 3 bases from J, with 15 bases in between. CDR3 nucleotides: TGTGCCAGCAGAGTCCGGGACGGGGACTATAATTCACCCCTCCACTTT. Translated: CASRVRDGDYNSPLHF.

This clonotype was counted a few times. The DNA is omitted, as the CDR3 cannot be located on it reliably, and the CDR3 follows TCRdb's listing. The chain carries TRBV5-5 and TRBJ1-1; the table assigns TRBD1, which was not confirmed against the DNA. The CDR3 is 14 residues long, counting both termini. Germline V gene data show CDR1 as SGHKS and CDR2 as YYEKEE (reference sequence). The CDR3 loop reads CASSWGQGSTEVFF.

CDR3 loop: CASKDRAGSPLHF. The CDR3 DNA reads TGTGCCAGCAAAGACCGGGCAGGCTCACCCCTCCACTTT. The chain couples TRBV21-1 to TRBJ1-6; the DNA was not compared with TRBD1, the D call given in the table. TRBV21-1 represents a pseudogene. The CDR3 loop spans 13 amino acids.

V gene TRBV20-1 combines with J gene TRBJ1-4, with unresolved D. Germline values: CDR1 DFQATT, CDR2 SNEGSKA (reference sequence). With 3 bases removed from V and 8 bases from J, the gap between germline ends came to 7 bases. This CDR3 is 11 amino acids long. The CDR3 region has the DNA TGCAGTGCTAGCGCTGCGGAAAAACTGTTTTTT. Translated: CSASAAEKLFF.

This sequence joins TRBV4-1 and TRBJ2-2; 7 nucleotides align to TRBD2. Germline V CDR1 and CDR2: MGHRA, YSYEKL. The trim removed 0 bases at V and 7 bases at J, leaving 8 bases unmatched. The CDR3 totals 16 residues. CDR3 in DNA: TGCGCCAGCAGCCAAGAGTCAGCGGGGAGAAGCGGGGAGCTGTTTTTT. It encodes CASSQESAGRSGELFF.

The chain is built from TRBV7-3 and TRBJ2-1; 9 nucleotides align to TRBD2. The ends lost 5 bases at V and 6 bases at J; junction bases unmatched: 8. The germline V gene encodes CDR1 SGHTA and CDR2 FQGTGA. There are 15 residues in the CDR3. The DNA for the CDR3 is TGTGCCAGCAGCCTAGCGGGATCCACGCTCAATGAGCAGTTCTTC. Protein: CASSLAGSTLNEQFF.

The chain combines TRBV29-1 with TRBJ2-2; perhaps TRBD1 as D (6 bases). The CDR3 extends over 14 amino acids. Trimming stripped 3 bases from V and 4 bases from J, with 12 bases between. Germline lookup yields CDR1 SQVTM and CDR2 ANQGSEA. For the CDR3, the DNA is TGCAGCGTTGATGGGCAGGGGTCCACCGGGGAGCTGTTTTTT. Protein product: CSVDGQGSTGELFF.

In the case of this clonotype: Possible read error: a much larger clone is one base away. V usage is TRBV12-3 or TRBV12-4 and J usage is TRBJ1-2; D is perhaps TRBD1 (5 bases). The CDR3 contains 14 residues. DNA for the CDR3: TGTGCCGGCAGTTTAGCGTCTGGGGGACCTGGCTACACCTTC. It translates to CAGSLASGGPGYTF.

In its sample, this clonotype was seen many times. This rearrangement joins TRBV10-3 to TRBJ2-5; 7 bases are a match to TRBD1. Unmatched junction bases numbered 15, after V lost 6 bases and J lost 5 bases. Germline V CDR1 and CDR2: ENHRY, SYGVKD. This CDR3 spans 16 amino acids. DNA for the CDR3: TGTGCCATCAGGGAGACAGGGACGGCGGAAATGGAGACCCAGTACTTC. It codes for CAIRETGTAEMETQYF.